The 7 T cell receptor beta chains listed next were all sequenced from one sample in a study of Ad26.COV2.S vaccination and SARS-CoV-2 variants. Treatment here: around 19 received Ad26.COV2.S at low or high dose, single or two shots; 5 received placebo; per-sample allocation not given. Sampling occurred on day 63 after the first vaccine or placebo injection. The method was immunoSEQ multiplex PCR; TCRdb's version includes in-frame clones alone and lacks a portion of them. The sample has 290,000 or so clones; approximately 89% are singletons. The sequences come from peripheral blood, collected in a trial of Ad26.COV2.S vaccine versus placebo. The receptors originated from a person between 18 and 65 years old who received the Ad26.COV2.S COVID-19 vaccine or a placebo.

This clone was detected only once. V usage is TRBV28 and J usage is TRBJ2-7; 7 positions match TRBD2. Trimming removed 7 bases from V and 4 bases from J; junction bases left unmatched: 4. The CDR3 consists of 12 residues. The germline gives CDR1 MDHEN, CDR2 SYDVKM. The CDR3 region has the DNA TGTGCCAGCACTAGCGGTACTTACGAGCAGTACTTC. It yields the protein CASTSGTYEQYF.

The rearrangement joins TRBV5-1 to TRBJ2-2; either TRBD1 or TRBD2 may fit D (5 bases each). Trimming cost V 0 bases and J 1 base, with 10 bases left between them. CDR1 is SGHRS, CDR2 YFSETQ, per germline. The CDR3 is 16 amino acids. CDR3 sequence reads: CASSLAGTMNTGELFF. CDR3 sequence (DNA): TGCGCCAGCAGCTTGGCTGGGACCATGAACACCGGGGAGCTGTTTTTT. Combining the CDR3 with reference TRBV5-1 and TRBJ2-2 gives the whole variable domain KAGVTQTPRYLIKTRGQQVTLSCSPISGHRSVSWYQQTPGQGLQFLFEYFSETQRNKGNFPGRFSGRQFSNSRSEMNVSTLELGDSALYLCASSLAGTMNTGELFFGEGSRLTVL.

The rearrangement uses TRBV28 and TRBJ2-5; TRBD1 matches at 9 bases. Trimming cost V 4 bases and J 4 bases; bases outside gene matches: 10. The CDR3 has 16 amino acids. Germline V gene data show CDR1 as MDHEN and CDR2 as SYDVKM. DNA for the CDR3: TGTGCCAGCAGTTCGGGAGGACAGGGGAGGGGAGAGACCCAGTACTTC. Amino acids: CASSSGGQGRGETQYF.

This chain joins TRBV27 and TRBJ2-1; possibly TRBD2 for D (5 bases). The CDR3 has 16 amino acids. V lost 7 bases, J lost 0 bases, and 16 bases lay in between. CDR1 is MNHEY, CDR2 SMNVEV, per germline (reference sequence). The CDR3 sequence is CASTEEAGSSYNEQFF. CDR3 coding DNA: TGTGCCAGCACAGAGGAGGCGGGTAGCTCCTACAATGAGCAGTTCTTC.

In DNA, the CDR3 is TGTGCCAGCAGCCAAGTGGGACAGGCCTCCTACGAGCAGTACTTC. It translates to CASSQVGQASYEQYF. The V and J genes are TRBV3-1 (or the pseudogene TRBV3-2) and TRBJ2-7; the match to TRBD1 covers 8 bases. The CDR3 is 15 amino acids. Germline V CDR1 and CDR2: LGHDT, YNNKEL (reference sequence). After removal of 1 base from V and 0 bases from J, the junction contained 2 bases not matched to a gene.

This clone appeared once. This chain uses TRBV30 with TRBJ2-2; D is unclear. The CDR3 is 12 residues long. The germline V gene has CDR1 GTSNPN and CDR2 SVGIG (reference sequence). With 1 base removed from V and 6 bases from J, the gap between germline ends came to 6 bases. The CDR3 loop is CAWSDPPGELFF. The CDR3 region has the DNA TGTGCCTGGAGTGACCCCCCCGGGGAGCTGTTTTTT.

The rearrangement uses TRBV30 and TRBJ1-1; 7 positions agree with TRBD1. With 3 bases clipped from V and 1 base from J, the junction kept 5 bases outside the gene matches. In germline, CDR1 is GTSNPN, CDR2 SVGIG (reference sequence). The CDR3 consists of 14 residues. The CDR3 is CAWRRGPGNTEAFF. The CDR3 nucleotides are TGTGCCTGGAGGAGGGGGCCGGGGAACACTGAAGCTTTCTTT.